This TCR beta chain was sequenced during a study of cytomegalovirus exposure and HLA in healthy donors. The table came from immunoSEQ multiplex PCR; TCRdb's copy has only in-frame clones and leaves some out. The sample carries 150,000 to 200,000 clones, approximately 86% recorded once. In regard to this clone: What it binds is unknown.

Study results and caveats: Overall, about 160 TCR beta chains were annotated as cytomegalovirus-associated.

The source material was PBMCs. This clonotype originated in a man between 25 and 39 years old in good health and CMV-seropositive.

The DNA of the CDR3 is TGTGCCAGCAGCGTAGGAGGTTTAGTATGGGGACAGGGGAACTATGGCTACACCTTC. This gives the protein CASSVGGLVWGQGNYGYTF. The chain employs TRBV9 and TRBJ1-2, with TRBD1 matching over 10 bases. CDR1 SGDLS and CDR2 YYNGEE come from the germline V gene. This CDR3 spans 19 amino acids. Trimming at V came to 0 bases and at J to 2 bases, leaving 13 bases not matched to a gene.